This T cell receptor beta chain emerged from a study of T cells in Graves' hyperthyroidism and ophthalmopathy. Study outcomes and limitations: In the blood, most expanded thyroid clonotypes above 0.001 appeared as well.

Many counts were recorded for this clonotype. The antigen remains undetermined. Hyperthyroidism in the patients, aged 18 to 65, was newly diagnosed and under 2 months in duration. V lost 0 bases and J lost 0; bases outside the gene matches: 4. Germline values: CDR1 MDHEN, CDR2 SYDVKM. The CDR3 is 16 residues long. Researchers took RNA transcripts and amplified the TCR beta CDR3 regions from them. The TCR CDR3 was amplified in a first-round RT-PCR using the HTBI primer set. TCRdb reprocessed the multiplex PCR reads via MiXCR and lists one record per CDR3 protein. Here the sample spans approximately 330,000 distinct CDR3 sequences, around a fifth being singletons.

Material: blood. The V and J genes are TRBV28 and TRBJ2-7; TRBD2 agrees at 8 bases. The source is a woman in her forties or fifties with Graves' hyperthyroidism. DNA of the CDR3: TGTGCCAGCAGTTTATGGACTAGCGCAAGCTCCTACGAGCAGTACTTC. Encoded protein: CASSLWTSASSYEQYF.